Listed below are T cell receptor beta chains from one sample, sequenced in a study of T-cell reconstitution after alpha-beta-depleted transplantation in children. TCRdb redid the calling of the PCR reads with MiXCR, one entry per CDR3 protein. The data hold 530,000 or so distinct CDR3 sequences, with 25% to 30% observed a single time. The sequencing used PBMCs, collected before TCRalphabeta/CD19-depleted stem cell transplant. The receptors were sampled from a boy younger than two with Wiskott-Aldrich syndrome, due to receive a stem cell transplant. CDR3s include the opening cysteine and the closing phenylalanine or tryptophan. Each record gives: V gene, D gene, J gene, CDR3 protein. The D gene is left open where the match is weak.

>TRBV12-3/TRBV12-4|-|TRBJ1-5
CASSARTVQPQHF
>TRBV9|-|TRBJ2-7
CASSGMTGRLSEQYF
>TRBV15|-|TRBJ2-1
CATSRYKSSYNEQFF
>TRBV5-1|TRBD2|TRBJ2-1
CASSLEGLARHNEQFF
>TRBV7-9|TRBD2|TRBJ2-3
CASSFGGSRDTQYF
>TRBV5-1|-|TRBJ1-2
CASRTFPGNYGYTF
>TRBV10-3|TRBD2|TRBJ2-1
CAVRASGSVSYNEQFF
>TRBV28|TRBD1|TRBJ2-1
CASSLIRGQWNEQFF
>TRBV25-1|-|TRBJ1-2
CASSEYREGYGYTF
>TRBV5-1|TRBD1|TRBJ2-2
CASTGTGTGELFF
>TRBV6-1|-|TRBJ2-7
CASSPTRRAYEQYF
>TRBV5-1|TRBD2|TRBJ2-1
CASRRLAGVNEQFF
>TRBV6-5|-|TRBJ2-3
CASSYNGIGTDTQYF
>TRBV20-1|TRBD2|TRBJ2-3
CSARRVAGGTDTQYF
>TRBV5-6|-|TRBJ2-1
CASSFGGPGVGEQFF
>TRBV19|-|TRBJ2-1
CASSPRQNEQFF
>TRBV18|-|TRBJ1-6
CASSRSGTDYNSPLHF
>TRBV6-5|TRBD2|TRBJ2-5
CASKIVAGGPGYQETQYF
>TRBV20-1|-|TRBJ2-2
CSASLPYTGELFF
>TRBV25-1|TRBD2|TRBJ2-3
CASSEWGVAGGTDTQYF
>TRBV5-6|-|TRBJ2-3
CASSLVSEDTQYF
>TRBV12-3/TRBV12-4|TRBD2|TRBJ2-3
CASSLDGLAGVDTQYF
>TRBV6-1|-|TRBJ1-2
CASRRRGAYFGYTF
>TRBV2|-|TRBJ2-1
CASSAERPYNEQFF
>TRBV11-2|-|TRBJ2-5
CASSLSHTQETQYF
>TRBV6-2/TRBV6-3|-|TRBJ2-3
CASKRLGTDTQYF
>TRBV12-3/TRBV12-4|TRBD1|TRBJ2-1
CASSPRTGPNEQFF
>TRBV20-1|-|TRBJ1-4
CSARVDLLNEKLFF
>TRBV5-1|TRBD1|TRBJ1-2
CASSSGPTGSRYGYTF